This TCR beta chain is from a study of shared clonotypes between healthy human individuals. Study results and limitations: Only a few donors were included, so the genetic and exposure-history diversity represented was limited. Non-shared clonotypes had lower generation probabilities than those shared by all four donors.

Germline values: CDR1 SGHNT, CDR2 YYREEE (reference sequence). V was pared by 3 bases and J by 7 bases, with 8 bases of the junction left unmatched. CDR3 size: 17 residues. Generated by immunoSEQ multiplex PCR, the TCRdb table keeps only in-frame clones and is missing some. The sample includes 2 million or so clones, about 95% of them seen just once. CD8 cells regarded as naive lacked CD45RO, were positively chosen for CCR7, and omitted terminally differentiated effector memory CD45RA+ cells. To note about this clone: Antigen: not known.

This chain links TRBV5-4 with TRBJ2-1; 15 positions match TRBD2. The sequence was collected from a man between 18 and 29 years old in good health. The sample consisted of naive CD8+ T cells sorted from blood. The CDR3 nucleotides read TGTGCCAGCAGCTGGGCAGGACTAGCGGGGGGGCGGAATGAGCAGTTCTTC. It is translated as CASSWAGLAGGRNEQFF. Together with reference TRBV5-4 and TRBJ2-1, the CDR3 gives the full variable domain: ETGVTQSPTHLIKTRGQQVTLRCSSQSGHNTVSWYQQALGQGPQFIFQYYREEENGRGNFPPRFSGLQFPNYSSELNVNALELDDSALYLCASSWAGLAGGRNEQFFGPGTRLTVL.